This T cell receptor (beta chain) is drawn from a study of shared clonotypes between healthy human individuals. Several immunoSEQ 96-well plates shared each subset's DNA, each plate a replicate. Generated by immunoSEQ multiplex PCR, the TCRdb table keeps only in-frame clones and is missing some. This sample yields about 1.5 million clones, of which approximately 98% are seen a single time; roughly 0.45% belongs to the top ten. This CDR3 is built from 16 residues. Germline values: CDR1 MNHNS, CDR2 SASEGT. Trimming left V 2 bases short and J 5 bases short, with 16 bases between. Sequencing was done on a sample of naive CD4+ T cells sorted from blood. Subset given: CD45RA+ positively selected. This clonotype originated in a man aged 25 to 40 in good health. The rearrangement joins TRBV6-1 to TRBJ2-4; perhaps TRBD2 as D (5 bases). DNA of the CDR3: TGTGCCAGCAGTGAACCGGTCTTGATGGAGGAAAACATTCAGTACTTC. This codes for CASSEPVLMEENIQYF.